This T cell receptor beta chain was documented in a study of T cells in Graves' hyperthyroidism and ophthalmopathy. RNA transcripts provided the source from which TCR beta CDR3 regions were amplified. HTBI primers drove first-round RT-PCR of the TCR CDR3. TCRdb analysed the multiplex PCR reads with MiXCR anew, one entry per CDR3 protein. The table has about 570,000 distinct CDR3 sequences, 46% seen once. Diagnoses were established using clinical symptoms, serum thyroxine and TRAb, thyroid ultrasound and orbital computed tomography. Whole-study findings and limits: Blood held most thyroid clonotypes expanded above 0.001 frequency. Ophthalmopathy and stable hyperthyroidism were separated by a 13 V-J model. Ophthalmopathy, which appeared later, was predicted by the model a median approximately six months before onset.

Turning to this clonotype: Its antigen is still unknown.

Germline CDR1 reads SQVTM; CDR2 reads ANQGSEA. The CDR3 spans 13 residues. Between the trimmed V and J ends, which lost 2 bases and 0 bases, there was a span of 8 bases. The clonotype comes from an adult woman with Graves' disease, either hyperthyroidism or ophthalmopathy (not recorded which). The chain employs TRBV29-1 and TRBJ2-7; perhaps D is TRBD1 or TRBD2 (5 bases each). Material for sequencing was peripheral blood or thyroid tissue (not recorded which). In DNA, the CDR3 is TGCAGCGTTGAATCGGGGCTCTCCTACGAGCAGTACTTC. Translated: CSVESGLSYEQYF.